This T cell receptor (beta chain) emerged from a study of blood T cell repertoires in COVID-19. Across the whole study: Researchers got acute and convalescent COVID-19 samples from the United States, Italy and Spain. PBMCs, B-cell-depleted T cells, or T cells were the source of the cDNA or gDNA that made up the material.

This CDR3 spans 13 amino acids. Trimming removed 9 bases at V and 5 bases at J, with 16 bases between. The germline V gene has CDR1 LNHNV and CDR2 YYDKDF (reference sequence). Original analysis: Amplifying reference gene primers gave estimates of nucleated cell counts. The method was immunoSEQ multiplex PCR; TCRdb's version includes in-frame clones alone and lacks a portion of them. V, J and clone size were drawn from that table, and D and trimming were deduced from the DNA. The repertoire consists of a few hundred thousand clones, with 82% occurring once and the leading ten covering less than 6%. Those enrolled in Seattle joined during active infection and were followed longitudinally afterward.

Sequencing used peripheral blood. This chain uses TRBV15 with TRBJ2-5; possibly TRBD2 for D (5 bases). This sequence was found in a woman aged 65 to 85 with COVID-19, enrolled during active disease. The CDR3 protein is CATSMGVRETQYF. The CDR3 DNA reads as TGTGCCACGTCGATGGGAGTGAGGGAGACCCAGTACTTC.